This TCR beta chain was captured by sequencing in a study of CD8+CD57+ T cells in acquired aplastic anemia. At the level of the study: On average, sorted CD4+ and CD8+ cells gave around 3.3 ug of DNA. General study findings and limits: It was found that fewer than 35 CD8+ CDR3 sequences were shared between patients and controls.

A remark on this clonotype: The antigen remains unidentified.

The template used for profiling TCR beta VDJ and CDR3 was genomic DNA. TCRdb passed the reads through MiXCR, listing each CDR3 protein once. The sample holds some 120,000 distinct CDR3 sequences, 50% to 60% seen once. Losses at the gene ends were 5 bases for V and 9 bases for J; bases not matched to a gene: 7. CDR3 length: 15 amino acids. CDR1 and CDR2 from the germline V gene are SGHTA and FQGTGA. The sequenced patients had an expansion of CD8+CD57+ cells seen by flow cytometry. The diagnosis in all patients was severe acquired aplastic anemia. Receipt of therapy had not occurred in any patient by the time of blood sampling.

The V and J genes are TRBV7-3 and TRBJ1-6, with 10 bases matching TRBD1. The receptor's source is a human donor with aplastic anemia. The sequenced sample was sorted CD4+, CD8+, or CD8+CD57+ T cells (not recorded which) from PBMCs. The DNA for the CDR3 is TGTGCCAGCAGCGCCTCGGGACAGGGGACTTCACCCCTCCACTTT. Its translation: CASSASGQGTSPLHF.